This TCR beta chain was recovered during a study of cytomegalovirus exposure and HLA in healthy donors. General observations from the study: In a later analysis, TCR association rates varied by HLA locus: DRB1 most, HLA-C fewest. Compared with the roughly 730-donor mean, an Asian-associated ancestry cluster reportedly had fewer N-insertions, according to a later analysis.

The table lists this clone with a few counts. Antigen specificity is unknown. In the PCR, 60 Vbeta and 13 Jbeta primers were used. Original methodology: A later analysis counted 65 million to 95 million unique TCR beta chains, around 12 million shared. Sequencing used immunoSEQ multiplex PCR; TCRdb keeps in-frame clones, though not all of them. V and J calls and clone size are given by that table; D and trimming were obtained from the DNA. This sample has about 130,000 clones; roughly 88% occur once, and the top ten carry 2.5% to 3%. The germline CDR1 and CDR2 sequences are WSHSY and SAAADI. CDR3 length: 16 residues. With 4 bases removed from V and 1 base from J, the gap between germline ends came to 16 bases.

The chain uses TRBV10-2 and TRBJ2-5, with TRBD2 as a possible D gene (7 bases). The TCR comes from a woman aged 18-30 years in good health and CMV-seropositive. Sequencing was carried out using PBMCs. Here the CDR3 DNA reads TGCGCCAGCAGTGTGGAGAGGGGGGGCCCCCAAGAGACCCAGTACTTC. This gives the protein CASSVERGGPQETQYF.